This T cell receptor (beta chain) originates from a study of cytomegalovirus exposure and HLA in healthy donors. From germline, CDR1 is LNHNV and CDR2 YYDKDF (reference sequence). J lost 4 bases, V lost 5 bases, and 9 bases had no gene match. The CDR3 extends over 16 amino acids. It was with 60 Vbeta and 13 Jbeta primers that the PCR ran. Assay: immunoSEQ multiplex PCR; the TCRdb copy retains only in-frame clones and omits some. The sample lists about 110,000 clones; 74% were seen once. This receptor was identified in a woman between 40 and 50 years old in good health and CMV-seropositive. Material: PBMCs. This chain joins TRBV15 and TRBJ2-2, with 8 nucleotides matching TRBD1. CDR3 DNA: TGTGCCACCAGCCCTCGGACAGGGAGTATCACCGGGGAGCTGTTTTTT. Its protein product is CATSPRTGSITGELFF.